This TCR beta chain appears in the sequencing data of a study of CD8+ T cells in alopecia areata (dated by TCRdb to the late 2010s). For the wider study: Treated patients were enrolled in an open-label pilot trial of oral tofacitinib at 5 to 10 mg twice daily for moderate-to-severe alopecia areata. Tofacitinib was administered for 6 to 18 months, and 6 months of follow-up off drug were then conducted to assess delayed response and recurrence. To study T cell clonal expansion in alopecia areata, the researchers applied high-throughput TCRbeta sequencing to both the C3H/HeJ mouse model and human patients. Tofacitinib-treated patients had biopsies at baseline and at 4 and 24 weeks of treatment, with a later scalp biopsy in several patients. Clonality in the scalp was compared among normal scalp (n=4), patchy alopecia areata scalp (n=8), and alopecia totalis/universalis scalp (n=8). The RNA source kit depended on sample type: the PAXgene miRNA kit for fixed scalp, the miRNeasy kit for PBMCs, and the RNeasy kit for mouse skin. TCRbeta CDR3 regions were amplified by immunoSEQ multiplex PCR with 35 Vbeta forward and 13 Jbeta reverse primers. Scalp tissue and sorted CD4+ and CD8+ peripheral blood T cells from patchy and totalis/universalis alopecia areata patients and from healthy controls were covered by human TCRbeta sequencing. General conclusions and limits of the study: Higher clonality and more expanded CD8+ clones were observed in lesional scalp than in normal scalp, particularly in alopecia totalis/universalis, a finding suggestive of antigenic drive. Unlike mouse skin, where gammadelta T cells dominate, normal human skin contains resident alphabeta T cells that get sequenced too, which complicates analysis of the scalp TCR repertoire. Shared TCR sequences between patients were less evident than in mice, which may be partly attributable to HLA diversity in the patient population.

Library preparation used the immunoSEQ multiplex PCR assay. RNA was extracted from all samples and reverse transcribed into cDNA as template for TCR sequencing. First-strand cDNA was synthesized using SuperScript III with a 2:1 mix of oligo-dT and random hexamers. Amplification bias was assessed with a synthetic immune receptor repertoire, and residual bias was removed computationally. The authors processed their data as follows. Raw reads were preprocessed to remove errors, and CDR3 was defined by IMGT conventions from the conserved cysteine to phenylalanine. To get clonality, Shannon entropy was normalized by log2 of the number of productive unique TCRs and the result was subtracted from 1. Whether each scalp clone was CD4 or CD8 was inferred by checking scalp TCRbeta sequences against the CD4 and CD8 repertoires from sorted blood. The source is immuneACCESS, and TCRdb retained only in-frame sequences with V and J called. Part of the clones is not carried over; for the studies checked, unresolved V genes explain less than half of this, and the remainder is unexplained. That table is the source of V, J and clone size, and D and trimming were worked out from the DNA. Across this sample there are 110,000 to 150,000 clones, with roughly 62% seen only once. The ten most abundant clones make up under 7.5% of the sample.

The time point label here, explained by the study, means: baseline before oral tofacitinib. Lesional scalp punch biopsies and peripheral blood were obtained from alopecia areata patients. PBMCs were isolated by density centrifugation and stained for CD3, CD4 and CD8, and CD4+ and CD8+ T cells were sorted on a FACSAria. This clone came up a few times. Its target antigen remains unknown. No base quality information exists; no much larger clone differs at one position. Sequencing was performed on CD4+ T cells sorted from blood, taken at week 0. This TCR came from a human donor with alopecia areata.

CDR3 region: CASSRGTDSSYNEQFF. The DNA reads as follows: TGCGCCAGCAGTCGGGGCACGGACAGCTCCTACAATGAGCAGTTCTTC. This sequence uses TRBV5-1 and TRBJ2-1, with TRBD1 perhaps the D gene, on 6 matching bases. V loses 5 bases, J loses 0 bases, and the germline ends lie 15 bases apart. CDR1 and CDR2, looked up from the germline V gene, are SGHRS and YFSETQ. The CDR3 holds 16 amino acids from the cysteine to the phenylalanine. CDR3 DNA only is kept here, 48 bases in frame from base 1. The entire variable domain, with the stretches around the CDR3 drawn from the reference TRBV5-1 and TRBJ2-1 proteins, is KAGVTQTPRYLIKTRGQQVTLSCSPISGHRSVSWYQQTPGQGLQFLFEYFSETQRNKGNFPGRFSGRQFSNSRSEMNVSTLELGDSALYLCASSRGTDSSYNEQFFGPGTRLTVL.